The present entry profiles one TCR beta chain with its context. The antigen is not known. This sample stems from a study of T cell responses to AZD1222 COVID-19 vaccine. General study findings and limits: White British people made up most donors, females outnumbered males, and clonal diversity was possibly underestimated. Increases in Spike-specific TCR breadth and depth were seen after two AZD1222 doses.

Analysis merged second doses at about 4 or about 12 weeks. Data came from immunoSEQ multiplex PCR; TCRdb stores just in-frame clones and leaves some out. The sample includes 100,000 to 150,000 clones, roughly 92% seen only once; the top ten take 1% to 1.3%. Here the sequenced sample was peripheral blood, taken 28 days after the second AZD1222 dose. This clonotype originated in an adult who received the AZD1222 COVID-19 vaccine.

The CDR3 protein is CASSFTSGLTQTLNYGYTF. In nucleotides, the CDR3 is TGTGCCAGCAGCTTCACCAGCGGGCTTACACAGACGCTTAACTATGGCTACACCTTC. The chain uses TRBV7-2 and TRBJ1-2; the D is unclear. Germline assignment: CDR1 SGHTA and CDR2 FQGNSA. V was cut by 3 bases and J by 1 base, with 24 bases left in between. This CDR3 region has 19 residues.